Presented here are 24 T cell receptor beta chains from one specimen sequenced in a study of blood T cell repertoires in COVID-19. Some clones are missing from TCRdb's copy, which holds only in-frame ones; the method was immunoSEQ multiplex PCR. In the table there are 140,000 or so clones, around 80% of which are singletons. Specimen: PBMCs or T cells enriched from blood (not recorded which). The receptor set was obtained from a woman between 18 and 29 years old who had been exposed to COVID-19.

This clone was seen once. The chain employs TRBV4-2 and TRBJ2-7, with a possible D match to TRBD2 (6 bases). The CDR3 contains 15 residues. Trimming left V 6 bases short and J 0 bases short, with 15 bases between. Germline lookup yields CDR1 LGHNA and CDR2 YNFKEQ. The CDR3 loop is CASSRERDPSYEQYF. The CDR3 DNA reads TGTGCCAGCAGTCGGGAGAGGGATCCCTCCTACGAGCAGTACTTC.

This chain joins TRBV3-1 (or the pseudogene TRBV3-2) and TRBJ1-2, with D maybe TRBD1 (6 bases). V was clipped by 0 bases and J by 4 bases, with 18 bases between them. Per germline, CDR1 LGHDT and CDR2 YNNKEL (reference sequence). The CDR3 totals 17 residues. The CDR3 sequence is CASSQDRTAPSVYGYTF. The DNA for the CDR3 is TGTGCCAGCAGCCAAGATCGGACAGCGCCCTCCGTCTATGGCTACACCTTC.

The chain carries TRBV30 and TRBJ2-2; 10 positions agree with TRBD2. Unmatched junction bases numbered 9, after V lost 0 bases and J lost 5 bases. The CDR3 is made up of 17 amino acids. The germline V gene encodes CDR1 GTSNPN and CDR2 SVGIG (reference sequence). The CDR3 spells CAWSVPGAGGRTGELFF. The CDR3 DNA reads as TGTGCCTGGAGTGTACCAGGAGCGGGAGGGAGGACCGGGGAGCTGTTTTTT.

This chain links TRBV28 with TRBJ1-4; 11 nucleotides align to TRBD1. The trim removed 6 bases at V and 8 bases at J, leaving 5 bases unmatched. Germline loops: CDR1 MDHEN, CDR2 SYDVKM. The CDR3 length is 14 residues. The CDR3 region has the DNA TGTGCCAGCAGGTGGACAGGGGGCGAGGAAAAACTGTTTTTT. Translating gives CASRWTGGEEKLFF.

CDR3 nucleotides: TGTGCCAGCAGCCAACGGACAGGGTTGAACACTGAAGCTTTCTTT. Translating it yields CASSQRTGLNTEAFF. This chain connects TRBV11-2 to TRBJ1-1; 8 nucleotides align to TRBD1. This CDR3 has 15 residues. Germline V gene sequence: CDR1 SGHAT, CDR2 FQNNGV. The junction had 5 bases not matched to a gene; V was cut back by 5 bases and J by 0 bases.

V gene TRBV3-1 (or the pseudogene TRBV3-2) combines with J gene TRBJ2-2, with a weak D call TRBD2 (5 bases). CDR3 length: 14 amino acids. V was trimmed by 3 bases and J by 4 bases, leaving 9 bases between them. Germline-derived CDR1 and CDR2 are LGHDT and YNNKEL (reference sequence). The CDR3 coding sequence is TGTGCCAGCAGCCAGGACTTCATCACCGGGGAGCTGTTTTTT. Residues: CASSQDFITGELFF.

The J gene is TRBJ1-4, the V gene TRBV2; D is ambiguous. CDR1 is SNHLY and CDR2 is FYNNEI in the germline V gene. Between the trimmed V and J ends, which lost 7 bases and 10 bases, there was a span of 19 bases. The CDR3 is made up of 14 amino acids. The CDR3 nucleotides are TGTGCCAGCAATACCTTTCGGGAGGAGGGAAAACTGTTTTTT. As protein: CASNTFREEGKLFF.

The genes are TRBV3-1 (or the pseudogene TRBV3-2) and TRBJ1-1, with D hard to call. CDR3 length: 15 amino acids. Germline CDR1 is LGHDT and CDR2 is YNNKEL (reference sequence). With 0 bases removed from V and 3 bases from J, the gap between germline ends came to 11 bases. CDR3 sequence: CASSQESPAHTEAFF. CDR3 bases: TGTGCCAGCAGCCAAGAAAGTCCAGCGCACACTGAAGCTTTCTTT.

V gene TRBV5-4 combines with J gene TRBJ1-1, with 11 bases lining up with TRBD1. The CDR3 has 18 amino acids. The V segment lost 2 bases and the J segment 8 bases; nucleotides outside the gene matches: 17. CDR1 and CDR2 from the germline V gene are SGHNT and YYREEE (reference sequence). The CDR3 protein is CASSLESSLGQGGDEAFF. The CDR3 nucleotides read TGTGCCAGCAGCTTAGAATCCAGTTTGGGACAGGGGGGTGACGAAGCTTTCTTT.

The J gene is TRBJ1-1, the V gene TRBV30; tentative D call: TRBD1 (5 bases). This CDR3 is built from 12 residues. V gave up 5 bases and J gave up 4 bases, with 11 bases separating them. From germline, CDR1 is GTSNPN and CDR2 SVGIG (reference sequence). The CDR3 spells CAWDGQFTEAFF. CDR3 sequence (DNA): TGTGCCTGGGACGGACAATTCACTGAAGCTTTCTTT.

Note on this clone: One end of the junction does not line up with germline, which may come from a read error. The chain combines TRBV2 with TRBJ1-2; 9 bases match TRBD1. CDR1 and CDR2 (germline): SNHLY, FYNNEI. This CDR3 is 13 amino acids long. The CDR3: CASSETEHRDRAF. The CDR3 nucleotides are TGTGCCAGCAGTGAAACAGAACACCGGGACAGGGCCTTC.

The chain carries TRBV19 and TRBJ1-2; 7 bases align to TRBD1. V lost 7 bases and J lost 0; bases outside the gene matches: 5. Germline CDR1 is LNHDA and CDR2 is SQIVND (reference sequence). The CDR3 totals 14 residues. The CDR3 coding sequence is TGTGCCAGTAAGGGGACAGCAACTAACTATGGCTACACCTTC. Residues: CASKGTATNYGYTF.

With respect to this clone: One end of the junction varies from germline; a read error may be responsible. The chain has TRBV23-1 and TRBJ1-1; D remains unclear. TRBV23-1 is assigned to the ORF class and has an uncertain function. The CDR3 covers 14 residues. CDR3 protein: CASIQSLPRPGAFF. The DNA for the CDR3 is TGCGCCAGCATTCAAAGTTTGCCCAGGCCAGGAGCTTTCTTT.

V and J are TRBV6-5 and TRBJ1-1; 8 bases are a match to TRBD1. The V and J ends lost 5 bases and 1 base, in that order; junction bases with no gene match: 6. CDR1 and CDR2 from the germline V gene are MNHEY and SVGAGI. This CDR3 is 15 amino acids long. CDR3 coding DNA: TGTGCCAGCAGTCCTCAGGGGGCGGGGAACACTGAAGCTTTCTTT. This encodes CASSPQGAGNTEAFF.

The chain is built from TRBV18 and TRBJ2-1; D is unresolved. This CDR3 is built from 12 residues. Trimming removed 5 bases from V and 4 bases from J, with 6 bases in between. The germline gives CDR1 KGHSH, CDR2 LQKENI. This CDR3 is CASSFPYNEQFF. In DNA form, the CDR3 reads TGTGCCAGCTCATTCCCTTACAATGAGCAGTTCTTC.

This clone was seen once. DNA for the CDR3: TGTGCCAGCAGCCCGAGAAGCGGGAGGGCCAGGGATACGCAGTATTTT. Amino acid sequence: CASSPRSGRARDTQYF. This chain connects TRBV7-9 to TRBJ2-3; 10 bases are shared with TRBD2. Germline CDR1 SEHNR, CDR2 FQNEAQ (reference sequence). CDR3 size: 16 residues. Trimming at V came to 5 bases and at J to 6 bases, leaving 11 bases not matched to a gene.

The chain couples TRBV28 to TRBJ1-3; D gene uncertain. The CDR3 covers 11 residues. Looked up from germline, CDR1 is MDHEN and CDR2 is SYDVKM. Trimming stripped 3 bases from V and 8 bases from J, with 5 bases between. In DNA form, the CDR3 reads TGTGCCAGCAGTTTGCCAGACACCATATATTTT. Its translation: CASSLPDTIYF.

The rearrangement links TRBV28 to TRBJ2-6; D might be TRBD1 (6 bases). V was shortened by 2 bases and J by 2 bases, with 7 bases between the two germline ends. Germline CDR1 reads MDHEN; CDR2 reads SYDVKM. This CDR3 comprises 15 residues. Here the CDR3 reads CASSLGGPGANVLTF. The CDR3, as DNA: TGTGCCAGCAGTTTAGGGGGCCCTGGGGCCAACGTCCTGACTTTC.

CDR3 in amino acids: CSASQPLGTGVSGYTF. DNA of the CDR3: TGCAGTGCTAGTCAACCCCTCGGGACAGGGGTTAGTGGCTACACCTTC. This sequence joins TRBV20-1 and TRBJ1-2; 10 bases map to TRBD1. CDR3 length: 16 amino acids. Unmatched junction bases numbered 14, after V lost 3 bases and J lost 7 bases. The germline V gene encodes CDR1 DFQATT and CDR2 SNEGSKA (reference sequence).

The V gene is TRBV5-1, the J gene TRBJ1-3, with D possibly matching TRBD1 (6 bases). CDR1 and CDR2 from the germline V gene are SGHRS and YFSETQ. The V end lost 0 bases, the J end lost 8 bases, and 12 bases lay between the germline ends. CDR3 length equals 14 residues. In nucleotides, the CDR3 is TGCGCCAGCAGCTTGGGGGACAAGATGGACACCATATATTTT. Its translation is CASSLGDKMDTIYF.

This rearrangement joins TRBV7-2 to TRBJ2-7; 9 bases align to TRBD2. V lost 1 base, J lost 1 base, and 8 bases stayed unmatched. The CDR3 loop spans 17 amino acids. The germline CDR1 and CDR2 sequences are SGHTA and FQGNSA. Here the CDR3 reads CASSLGLLAGRSYEQYF. CDR3 bases: TGTGCCAGCAGCTTAGGCCTTCTAGCGGGAAGGTCCTACGAGCAGTACTTC.

V usage is TRBV12-3 or TRBV12-4 and J usage is TRBJ1-6, with a possible D match to TRBD1 (6 bases). CDR3 length: 13 amino acids. The ends were cut back, 8 bases at V and 10 bases at J, with 15 bases in the middle. The CDR3: CASQGGSRSPLHF. For the CDR3, the DNA is TGTGCCAGCCAAGGGGGAAGTAGATCACCCCTCCACTTT.

This clone is a singleton in its sample. V usage is TRBV28 and J usage is TRBJ1-3; no reliable D call. Germline V gene sequence: CDR1 MDHEN, CDR2 SYDVKM. The CDR3 totals 14 residues. Trimming cost V 6 bases and J 4 bases, with 13 bases left between them. CDR3 DNA sequence: TGTGCCAGCAGCCCGGGAGGGCCCGGAAACACCATATATTTT. It encodes CASSPGGPGNTIYF.

The chain uses TRBV27 and TRBJ1-5; the match to TRBD1 covers 8 bases. The CDR3 loop spans 14 amino acids. J lost 2 bases, V lost 6 bases, and 3 bases had no gene match. Looked up from germline, CDR1 is MNHEY and CDR2 is SMNVEV (reference sequence). The CDR3 coding sequence is TGTGCCAGCAGGTCGACAGGGGGCAATCAGCCCCAGCATTTT. Translated: CASRSTGGNQPQHF.